This section outlines one TCR beta chain sequence together with its context. The data were taken from a study of blood T cell repertoires in COVID-19. About the research overall: The United States, Italy and Spain were the sources of the acute and convalescent COVID-19 samples. T cells, B-cell-depleted T cells, or PBMCs provided the cDNA or gDNA that served as material.

Original processing methods: Amplified reference gene primers provided the basis for estimating nucleated cell counts. Only in-frame clones appear in the TCRdb table, and some are missing; sequencing was by immunoSEQ multiplex PCR. The D gene and trimming were derived from the DNA, and the V and J assignments and clone size from that table. This table holds some 300,000 clones, 75% to 90% found once. Seattle participants joined during active infection and were tracked over time. The clonotype was recovered from a woman between 45 and 60 years old with COVID-19, enrolled during active disease. Sequenced: peripheral blood.

The CDR3 is CASSQGDSRYEQYF. For the CDR3, the DNA is TGTGCCAGCAGCCAAGGGGACAGTCGCTACGAGCAGTACTTC. This chain uses TRBV3-1 (or the pseudogene TRBV3-2) with TRBJ2-7; TRBD1 agrees at 7 bases. V dropped 1 base and J dropped 3; count of bases not matched to a gene: 3. The V gene's germline CDR1 is LGHDT and CDR2 YNNKEL (reference sequence). This CDR3 region has 14 residues.